Sequencing of this T cell receptor (beta chain) was carried out in a study of control samples from healthy donors and cancer patients. The method was immunoSEQ multiplex PCR; TCRdb's version includes in-frame clones alone and lacks a portion of them. The top ten clones hold about 3% of a sample with 60,000 to 70,000 clones, 84% of them seen once. The CDR3 covers 14 residues. Trimming pared 1 base from V and 4 bases from J, leaving 8 bases between. Germline-derived CDR1 and CDR2 are LGHNA and YSLEER. The table lists this clone with a count of one. Sequenced sample: PBMCs. The rearrangement links TRBV4-3 to TRBJ1-3; possibly TRBD1 for D (5 bases). This receptor was obtained from a woman aged 50 to 65 with lung cancer. As DNA, the CDR3 is TGCGCCAGCAGCCAAGCAGGGTCCGGAAACACCATATATTTT. Its protein product is CASSQAGSGNTIYF.